This TCR beta chain was captured in a study of T cell responses to AZD1222 COVID-19 vaccine. In the study overall: Second doses that came at about 4 or about 12 weeks were put together.

TCRdb's table, derived via immunoSEQ multiplex PCR, lists solely in-frame clones and lacks some. The sample holds 90,000 to 120,000 clones, roughly 90% seen once. Study-level findings and limits: Researchers report vaccine-associated CD4 TCRs spanning spike, with dominance at 160-218 and 743-854. Spike-specific TCRs gained breadth and depth after people received two AZD1222 doses. The peak T cell response came first, and repertoires were sampled only after it.

This clone turned up a few times. Its specificity is not known. From germline, CDR1 is SGHDN and CDR2 FVKESK. V lost 5 bases to trimming and J lost 1 base, with 8 bases between them. This CDR3 has 13 residues. Here the sequenced sample was peripheral blood, taken on day 0 of AZD1222 vaccination. This TCR was sampled from an adult in good health. The chain has TRBV14 and TRBJ1-1, with no clear D. In nucleotides, the CDR3 is TGTGCCAGCAGCTACACCCGGAACACTGAAGCTTTCTTT. It is translated as CASSYTRNTEAFF.